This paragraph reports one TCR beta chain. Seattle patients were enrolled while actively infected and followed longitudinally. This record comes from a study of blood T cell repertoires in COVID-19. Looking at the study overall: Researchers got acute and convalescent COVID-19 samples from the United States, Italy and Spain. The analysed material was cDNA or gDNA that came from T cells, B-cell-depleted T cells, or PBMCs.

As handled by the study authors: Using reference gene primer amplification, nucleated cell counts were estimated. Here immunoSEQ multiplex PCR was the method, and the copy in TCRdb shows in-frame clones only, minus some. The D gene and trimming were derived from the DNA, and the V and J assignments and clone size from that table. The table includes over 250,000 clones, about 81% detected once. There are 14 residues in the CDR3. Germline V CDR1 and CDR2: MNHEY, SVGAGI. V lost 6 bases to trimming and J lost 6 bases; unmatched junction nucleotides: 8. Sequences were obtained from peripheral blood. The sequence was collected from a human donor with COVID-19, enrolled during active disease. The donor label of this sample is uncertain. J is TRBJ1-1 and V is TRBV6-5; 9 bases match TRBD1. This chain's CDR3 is CASSRTGDISEAFF. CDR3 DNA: TGTGCCAGCAGCCGGACAGGGGATATCTCTGAAGCTTTCTTT.